Presented here are 10 T cell receptor beta chains from one specimen sequenced in a study of T-cell memory formation after mild COVID-19. One entry per CDR3 protein, called by TCRdb with MiXCR from the 5' RACE reads. The table records around 510,000 distinct CDR3 sequences, roughly 22% of them present only once. The material sequenced was PBMCs or a T cell subset sorted from them (not recorded which). These receptors all come from an adult woman who had mild COVID-19 (a few samples of this study predate the infection). Cell type and time point are not known.

This clonotype was seen a handful of times. This chain uses TRBV7-9 with TRBJ2-5, with unresolved D. V dropped 7 bases and J dropped 5 bases, with 20 bases sitting between them. Per the germline V gene, CDR1 is SEHNR and CDR2 is FQNEAQ (reference sequence). The CDR3 is 15 residues long. The CDR3 here is CASTQVRGVGETQYF. CDR3 nucleotides: TGTGCCAGCACCCAAGTACGCGGAGTGGGGGAGACCCAGTACTTC.

V is TRBV6-6 and J is TRBJ1-5; 10 nucleotides align to TRBD1. After removal of 6 bases from V and 1 base from J, the junction contained 3 bases not matched to a gene. Germline V gene data show CDR1 as MNHNY and CDR2 as SVGAGI (reference sequence). The length of the CDR3 is 15 residues. The CDR3 region has the DNA TGTGCCAGCAGCGGACAGGGGGGGAGCAATCAGCCCCAGCATTTT. Its protein product is CASSGQGGSNQPQHF.

This clonotype was seen more than once but under ten times. The CDR3 region has the DNA TGTGCCAGCAGCTTATCCGGGACGGGGAATGAAAAACTGTTTTTT. Translated, it gives CASSLSGTGNEKLFF. The chain is built from TRBV7-6 and TRBJ1-4, with D perhaps matching TRBD1 (5 bases). Per germline, CDR1 SGHVS and CDR2 FNYEAQ. CDR3 length equals 15 residues. Trimming removed 2 bases at V and 5 bases at J, with 12 bases between.

V gene TRBV7-3 combines with J gene TRBJ2-3; tentative D call: TRBD2 (5 bases). The germline gives CDR1 SGHTA, CDR2 FQGTGA. Between the trimmed V and J ends, which lost 5 bases and 2 bases, there was a span of 14 bases. The CDR3 has 15 residues. As DNA, the CDR3 is TGTGCCAGCAGCCAGCAACGGGGTCTCACAGATACGCAGTATTTT. Translating it yields CASSQQRGLTDTQYF.

The chain is built from TRBV6-2 or TRBV6-3 and TRBJ2-1; maybe TRBD1 (6 bases). V was cut by 8 bases and J by 7 bases, with 21 bases left in between. The germline CDR1 and CDR2 sequences are MNHEY and SVGEGT. There are 15 residues in the CDR3. The CDR3 region is CASDSPRSRGNEQFF. The CDR3 coding sequence is TGTGCCAGCGACTCACCCAGATCCAGGGGAAATGAGCAGTTCTTC.

The chain uses TRBV5-5 and TRBJ2-1; D might be TRBD2 (6 bases). With 0 bases removed from V and 0 bases from J, the gap between germline ends came to 10 bases. The CDR3 extends over 16 amino acids. The germline V gene encodes CDR1 SGHKS and CDR2 YYEKEE (reference sequence). This CDR3 is CASSLVLGGSYNEQFF. The CDR3, as DNA: TGTGCCAGCAGCTTGGTTTTGGGGGGCTCCTACAATGAGCAGTTCTTC. Looking up the rest from reference TRBV5-5 and TRBJ2-1 gives the full variable domain: DAGVTQSPTHLIKTRGQQVTLRCSPISGHKSVSWYQQVLGQGPQFIFQYYEKEERGRGNFPDRFSARQFPNYSSELNVNALLLGDSALYLCASSLVLGGSYNEQFFGPGTRLTVL.

The J gene is TRBJ2-1, the V gene TRBV3-1; 12 bases line up with TRBD2. The CDR3 contains 16 residues. V was clipped by 5 bases and J by 9 bases; unmatched bases: 11. CDR1 and CDR2 (germline): LGHDT, YNNKEL (reference sequence). The DNA of the CDR3 is TGTGCCAGCAGCTTTTCTAGCGGGGGGGCTTGGGTTGAGCAGTTCTTC. The encoded protein is CASSFSSGGAWVEQFF.

The sample holds a few counts of this clonotype. The chain recombines TRBV29-1 with TRBJ2-7; TRBD2 matches at 9 bases. J lost 4 bases, V lost 6 bases, and 7 bases had no gene match. CDR1 is SQVTM and CDR2 is ANQGSEA in the germline V gene. This CDR3 comprises 13 residues. The CDR3 nucleotides are TGCAGCGTACGAATAGCGGGAGTTTACGAGCAGTACTTC. Translated, it gives CSVRIAGVYEQYF.

This chain uses TRBV24-1 with TRBJ1-2; D is unresolved. In germline, CDR1 is KGHDR, CDR2 SFDVKD. The CDR3 totals 16 residues. V was shortened by 2 bases and J by 0 bases, with 12 bases between the two germline ends. The CDR3 sequence is CATSDSRELPNYGYTF. The CDR3 DNA is TGTGCCACCAGTGATTCTCGAGAGCTTCCTAACTATGGCTACACCTTC.

The chain is built from TRBV12-3 or TRBV12-4 and TRBJ1-1; TRBD1 matches at 10 bases. The V segment lost 5 bases and the J segment 0 bases; nucleotides outside the gene matches: 6. This CDR3 comprises 16 residues. The CDR3 sequence is CASSPGQGYMNTEAFF. The DNA for the CDR3 is TGTGCCAGCAGTCCGGGACAGGGGTATATGAACACTGAAGCTTTCTTT.